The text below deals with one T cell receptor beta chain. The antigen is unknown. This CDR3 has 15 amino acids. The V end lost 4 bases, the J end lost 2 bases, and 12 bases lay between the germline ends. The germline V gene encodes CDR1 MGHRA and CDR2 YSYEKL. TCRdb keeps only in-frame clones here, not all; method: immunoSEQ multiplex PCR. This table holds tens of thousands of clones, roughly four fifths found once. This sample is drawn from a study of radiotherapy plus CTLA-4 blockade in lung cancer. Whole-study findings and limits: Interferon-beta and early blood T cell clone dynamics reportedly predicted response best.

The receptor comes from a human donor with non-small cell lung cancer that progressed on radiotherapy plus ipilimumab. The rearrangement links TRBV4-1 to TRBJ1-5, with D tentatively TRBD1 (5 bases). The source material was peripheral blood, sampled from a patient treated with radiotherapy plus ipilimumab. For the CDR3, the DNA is TGCGCCAGCAGCCCGGGTCAGGGAGGCAATCAGCCCCAGCATTTT. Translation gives CASSPGQGGNQPQHF.